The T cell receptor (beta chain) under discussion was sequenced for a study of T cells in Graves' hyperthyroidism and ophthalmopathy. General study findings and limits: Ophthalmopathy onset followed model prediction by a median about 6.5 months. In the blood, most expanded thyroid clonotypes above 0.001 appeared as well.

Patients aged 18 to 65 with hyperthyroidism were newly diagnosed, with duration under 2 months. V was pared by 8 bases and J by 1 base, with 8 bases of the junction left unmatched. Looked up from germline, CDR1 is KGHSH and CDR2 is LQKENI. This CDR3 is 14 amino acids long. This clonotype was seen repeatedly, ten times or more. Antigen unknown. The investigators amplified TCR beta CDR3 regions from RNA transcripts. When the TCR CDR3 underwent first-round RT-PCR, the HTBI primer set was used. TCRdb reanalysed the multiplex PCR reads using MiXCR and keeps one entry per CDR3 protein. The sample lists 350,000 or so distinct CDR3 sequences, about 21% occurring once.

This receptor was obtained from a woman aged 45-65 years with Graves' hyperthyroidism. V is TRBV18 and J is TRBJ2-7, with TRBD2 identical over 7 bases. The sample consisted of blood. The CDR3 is CASTTSGGSYEQYF. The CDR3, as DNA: TGTGCCAGCACAACATCGGGGGGTTCCTACGAGCAGTACTTC.